This paragraph covers one T cell receptor beta chain sequence. This entry comes from a study of blood T cell repertoires in COVID-19. Before being deemed recovered, Cohort 3 donors had two negative PCRs, clearance, or symptom resolution. This table comes from immunoSEQ multiplex PCR, and its TCRdb copy is limited to in-frame clones, with some not included. The sample lists some 380,000 clones, over 75% occurring once. Germline V lookup: CDR1 SEHNR, CDR2 FQNEAQ (reference sequence). V was shortened by 1 base and J by 0 bases, with 12 bases between the two germline ends. The CDR3 has 16 amino acids. This clonotype was sampled from a man aged 30-40 years who had recovered from COVID-19. The chain combines TRBV7-9 with TRBJ1-2, with D maybe TRBD1 (5 bases). The sequenced material came from PBMCs or T cells enriched from blood (not recorded which). The CDR3 coding sequence is TGTGCCAGCAGCTTAGAGGTGCCGGGGGCTAACTATGGCTACACCTTC. It encodes CASSLEVPGANYGYTF.